These 16 T cell receptor beta chains were all obtained from the same sample, sequenced in a study of T-cell reconstitution after alpha-beta-depleted transplantation in children (dated by TCRdb to 2015 to 2016). In light of the paper, this sample's treatment or condition label describes: allogeneic hematopoietic cell transplantation with graft depleted of TCRalphabeta T cells and CD19 B cells. Library construction relied on PCR. The instrument was an Illumina HiSeq 2500. Molecular barcoding was employed in the preparation of TCR libraries, with unique molecular identifiers being used to normalize TCRbeta repertoire quantification. TCRdb trimmed public reads at Q25 via fastp, called clones via MiXCR and kept in-frame beta chains. Records with the same CDR3 protein are collapsed into one entry carrying the most frequent genes and DNA. The sample data list nearly 350,000 distinct CDR3 sequences, and about 16% of these were observed just once. Of the sample, about 41% falls within the top ten clones.

The sequencing used PBMCs, mostly from graft donor cells, collected 360 days after TCRalphabeta/CD19-depleted stem cell transplant. Receptors were obtained from a male patient aged 2-15 years who had a stem cell transplant for acute lymphoblastic leukemia, so the T cells may come from the graft donor.

V usage is TRBV10-3 and J usage is TRBJ2-7; maybe TRBD2 (6 bases). Per germline, CDR1 ENHRY and CDR2 SYGVKD. V was trimmed by 4 bases and J by 0 bases, leaving 10 bases between them. This CDR3 spans 14 amino acids. CDR3 bases: TGTGCCATCAGTGCAGCGGGTTACTCCTACGAGCAGTACTTC. Protein sequence: CAISAAGYSYEQYF.

The V gene is TRBV5-1, the J gene TRBJ1-2, with a weak D call TRBD1 (5 bases). V lost 0 bases, J lost 1 base, and 10 bases lay in between. CDR1 is SGHRS and CDR2 is YFSETQ in the germline V gene. The CDR3 has 15 amino acids. The CDR3, as DNA: TGCGCCAGCAGCTTGGAGGCAGGGTATAACTATGGCTACACCTTC. Translating it yields CASSLEAGYNYGYTF. Based on the CDR3 plus reference TRBV5-1 and TRBJ1-2, the full variable domain is KAGVTQTPRYLIKTRGQQVTLSCSPISGHRSVSWYQQTPGQGLQFLFEYFSETQRNKGNFPGRFSGRQFSNSRSEMNVSTLELGDSALYLCASSLEAGYNYGYTFGSGTRLTVV.

The chain has TRBV30 and TRBJ2-5, with D uncertain. Germline CDR1 and CDR2: GTSNPN and SVGIG (reference sequence). Deletions cut 0 bases from V and 0 bases from J, with 8 bases between. This CDR3 comprises 14 residues. The DNA for the CDR3 is TGTGCCTGGAGTGTACCTTGGTACCAAGAGACCCAGTACTTC. Protein product: CAWSVPWYQETQYF.

The CDR3 loop is CASHYGPGELFF. The CDR3 nucleotides read TGTGCCAGCCATTACGGGCCCGGGGAGCTGTTTTTT. The chain has TRBV12-3 or TRBV12-4 and TRBJ2-2; unclear D gene. The CDR3 is 12 amino acids. Trimming removed 8 bases at V and 6 bases at J, with 10 bases between.

This clonotype was recorded many times. This rearrangement joins TRBV29-1 to TRBJ1-1, with no clear D. The CDR3 has 14 amino acids. Germline V CDR1 and CDR2: SQVTM, ANQGSEA. With 2 bases removed from V and 0 bases from J, the gap between germline ends came to 10 bases. The CDR3 spells CSVERREVNTEAFF. The CDR3 region has the DNA TGCAGCGTTGAAAGGAGGGAGGTGAACACTGAAGCTTTCTTT.

The gene calls are TRBV24-1 and TRBJ2-7; 9 bases are a match to TRBD2. The CDR3 consists of 18 residues. Germline V gives CDR1 KGHDR, CDR2 SFDVKD. Unmatched junction bases numbered 16, after V lost 8 bases and J lost 0 bases. The CDR3: CATNTVPGLALSSYEQYF. CDR3 DNA sequence: TGTGCCACCAATACAGTACCAGGACTAGCGCTGAGCTCCTACGAGCAGTACTTC.

This clonotype occurred a few times. The chain links TRBV12-3 or TRBV12-4 to TRBJ1-5; 8 nucleotides line up with TRBD1. The CDR3 consists of 15 residues. The V segment lost 4 bases and the J segment 3 bases; nucleotides outside the gene matches: 5. The CDR3 nucleotides are TGTGCCAGCAGTTATCGGACAGGGCCCAATCAGCCCCAGCATTTT. Protein product: CASSYRTGPNQPQHF.

The chain couples TRBV5-1 to TRBJ2-1, with 16 nucleotides matching TRBD2. The CDR3 runs 17 residues. The junction had 8 bases not matched to a gene; V was cut back by 4 bases and J by 7 bases. Germline lookup yields CDR1 SGHRS and CDR2 YFSETQ. The CDR3 DNA is TGCGCCAGCAGCGCCGGGACTAGCGGGAGGGTGAGGAATGAGCAGTTCTTC. This translates into CASSAGTSGRVRNEQFF. The full variable domain, in which reference TRBV5-1 and TRBJ2-1 provide the parts outside the CDR3, is KAGVTQTPRYLIKTRGQQVTLSCSPISGHRSVSWYQQTPGQGLQFLFEYFSETQRNKGNFPGRFSGRQFSNSRSEMNVSTLELGDSALYLCASSAGTSGRVRNEQFFGPGTRLTVL.

In its sample, this clonotype was seen a few times. The gene calls are TRBV4-3 and TRBJ2-2; 8 bases are shared with TRBD2. CDR1 is LGHNA and CDR2 is YSLEER in the germline V gene. V lost 0 bases and J lost 1; bases outside the gene matches: 1. The CDR3 totals 16 residues. CDR3 nucleotides: TGCGCCAGCAGCCAAGAGGGACTAGGGAACACCGGGGAGCTGTTTTTT. It encodes CASSQEGLGNTGELFF.

V usage is TRBV24-1 and J usage is TRBJ2-2, with 7 nucleotides matching TRBD2. The trim removed 5 bases at V and 1 base at J, leaving 12 bases unmatched. Germline V gives CDR1 KGHDR, CDR2 SFDVKD. CDR3 length: 18 amino acids. CDR3: CATSAPTGGGLNTGELFF. The CDR3 DNA reads as TGTGCCACCAGTGCCCCCACTGGGGGAGGGCTGAACACCGGGGAGCTGTTTTTT.

Only a few counts were recorded for this clonotype. V gene TRBV20-1 combines with J gene TRBJ2-2; 11 bases match TRBD1. Germline assignment: CDR1 DFQATT and CDR2 SNEGSKA (reference sequence). The J segment lost 7 bases and the V segment lost 8 bases, leaving 6 bases of the junction unmatched. The CDR3 has 13 residues. This chain's CDR3 is CSHGQGAIGELFF. CDR3 sequence (DNA): TGCAGTCACGGACAGGGGGCTATCGGGGAGCTGTTTTTT.

The gene calls are TRBV7-9 and TRBJ2-1; TRBD1 agrees at 9 bases. V lost 4 bases, J lost 0 bases, and 1 base stayed unmatched. CDR1 SEHNR and CDR2 FQNEAQ come from the germline V gene (reference sequence). This CDR3 is built from 15 residues. CDR3 nucleotides: TGTGCCAGCAGCTCACAGGGGGCCTCCTACAATGAGCAGTTCTTC. This encodes CASSSQGASYNEQFF. The full variable domain, its missing parts supplied by reference TRBV7-9 and TRBJ2-1, is DTGVSQNPRHKITKRGQNVTFRCDPISEHNRLYWYRQTLGQGPEFLTYFQNEAQLEKSRLLSDRFSAERPKGSFSTLEIQRTEQGDSAMYLCASSSQGASYNEQFFGPGTRLTVL.

J is TRBJ1-6 and V is TRBV9, with no clear D. V dropped 0 bases and J dropped 7 bases, with 8 bases sitting between them. The CDR3 is 14 residues long. CDR1 is SGDLS, CDR2 YYNGEE, per germline. CDR3 sequence reads: CASSVGVPNSPLHF. CDR3 in DNA: TGTGCCAGCAGCGTAGGGGTTCCCAATTCACCCCTCCACTTT.

The chain combines TRBV12-3 or TRBV12-4 with TRBJ1-5, with 11 bases fitting TRBD1. There are 15 residues in the CDR3. The J segment lost 3 bases and the V segment lost 6 bases, leaving 4 bases of the junction unmatched. The CDR3 nucleotides are TGTGCCAGCAGCCAAGGACAGGGGGCCAATCAGCCCCAGCATTTT. Translating gives CASSQGQGANQPQHF.

This clonotype turned up a few times. J is TRBJ2-2 and V is TRBV5-1, with 10 bases that match TRBD1. The CDR3 is 17 amino acids. V lost 1 base and J lost 0; bases outside the gene matches: 3. CDR1 and CDR2 from the germline V gene are SGHRS and YFSETQ. As DNA, the CDR3 is TGCGCCAGCAGCTTGCCTGGACAGGGGGCGAACACCGGGGAGCTGTTTTTT. Translating gives CASSLPGQGANTGELFF.

There are a few counts of this clonotype. V gene TRBV30 combines with J gene TRBJ2-1; D may be TRBD2 (5 bases). The CDR3 length is 17 residues. V was cut by 1 base and J by 10 bases, with 26 bases left in between. Germline V gene sequence: CDR1 GTSNPN, CDR2 SVGIG (reference sequence). CDR3 nucleotide sequence: TGTGCCTGGAGTGGACATAGTCGCGGGCCGACCAACGGCGAGCAGTTCTTC. It codes for CAWSGHSRGPTNGEQFF.